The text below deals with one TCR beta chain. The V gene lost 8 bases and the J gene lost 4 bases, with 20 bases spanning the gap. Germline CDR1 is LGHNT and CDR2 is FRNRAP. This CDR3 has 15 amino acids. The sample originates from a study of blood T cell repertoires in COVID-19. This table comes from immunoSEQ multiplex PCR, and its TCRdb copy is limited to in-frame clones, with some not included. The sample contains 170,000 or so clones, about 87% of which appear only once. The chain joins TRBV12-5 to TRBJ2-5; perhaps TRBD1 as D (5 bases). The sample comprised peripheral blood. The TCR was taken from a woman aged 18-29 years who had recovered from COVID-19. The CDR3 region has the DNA TGTGCTAGTTCAAGGGGCTCGAACCCTCGAGAGACCCAGTACTTC. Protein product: CASSRGSNPRETQYF. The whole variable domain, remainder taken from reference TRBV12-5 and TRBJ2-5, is DARVTQTPRHKVTEMGQEVTMRCQPILGHNTVFWYRQTMMQGLELLAYFRNRAPLDDSGMPKDRFSAEMPDATLATLKIQPSEPRDSAVYFCASSRGSNPRETQYFGPGTRLLVL.